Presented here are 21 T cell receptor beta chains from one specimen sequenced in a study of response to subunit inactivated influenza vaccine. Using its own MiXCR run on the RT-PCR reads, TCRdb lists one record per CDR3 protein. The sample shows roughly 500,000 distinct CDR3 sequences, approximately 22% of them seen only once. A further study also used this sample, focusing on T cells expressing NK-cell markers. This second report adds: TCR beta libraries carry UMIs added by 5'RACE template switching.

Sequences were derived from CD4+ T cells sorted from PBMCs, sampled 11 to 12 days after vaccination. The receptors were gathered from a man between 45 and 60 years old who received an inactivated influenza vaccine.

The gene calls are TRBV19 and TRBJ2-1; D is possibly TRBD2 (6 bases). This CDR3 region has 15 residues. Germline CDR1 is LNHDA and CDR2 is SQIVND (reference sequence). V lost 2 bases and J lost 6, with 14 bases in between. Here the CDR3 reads CASSIRGRSVNEQFF. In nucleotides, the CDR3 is TGTGCCAGTAGTATACGTGGGAGGTCGGTCAATGAGCAGTTCTTC.

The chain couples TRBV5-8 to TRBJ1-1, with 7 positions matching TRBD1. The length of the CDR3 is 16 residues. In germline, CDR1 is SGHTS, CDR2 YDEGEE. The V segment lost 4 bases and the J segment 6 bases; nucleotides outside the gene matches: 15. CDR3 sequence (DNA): TGTGCCAGCAGCCCGGGACAGCCAACAACCCCACCTGAAGCTTTCTTT. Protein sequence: CASSPGQPTTPPEAFF.

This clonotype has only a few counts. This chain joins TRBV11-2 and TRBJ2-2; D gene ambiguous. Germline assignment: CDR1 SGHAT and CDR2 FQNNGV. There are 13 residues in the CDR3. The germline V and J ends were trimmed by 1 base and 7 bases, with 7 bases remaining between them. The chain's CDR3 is CASSLARVGELFF. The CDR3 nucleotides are TGTGCCAGCAGCTTAGCACGGGTCGGGGAGCTGTTTTTT.

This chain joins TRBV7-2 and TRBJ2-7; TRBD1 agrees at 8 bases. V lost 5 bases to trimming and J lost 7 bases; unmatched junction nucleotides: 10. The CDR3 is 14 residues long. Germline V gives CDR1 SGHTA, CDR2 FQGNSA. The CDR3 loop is CASSRGVRDREQYF. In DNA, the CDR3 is TGTGCCAGCAGCCGAGGAGTCCGGGACAGGGAGCAGTACTTC.

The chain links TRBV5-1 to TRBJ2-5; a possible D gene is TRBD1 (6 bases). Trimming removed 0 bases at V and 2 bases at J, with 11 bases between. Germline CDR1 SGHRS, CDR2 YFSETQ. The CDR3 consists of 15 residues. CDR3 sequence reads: CASSLGTAIQETQYF. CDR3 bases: TGCGCCAGCAGCTTGGGGACAGCTATACAAGAGACCCAGTACTTC.

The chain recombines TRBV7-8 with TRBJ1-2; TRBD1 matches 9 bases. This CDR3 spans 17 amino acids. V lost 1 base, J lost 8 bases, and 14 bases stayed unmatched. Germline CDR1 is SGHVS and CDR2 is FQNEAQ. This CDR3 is CASSLGVGQGGGRGYTF. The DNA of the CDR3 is TGTGCCAGCAGCTTAGGGGTGGGACAGGGTGGTGGCAGAGGCTACACCTTC.

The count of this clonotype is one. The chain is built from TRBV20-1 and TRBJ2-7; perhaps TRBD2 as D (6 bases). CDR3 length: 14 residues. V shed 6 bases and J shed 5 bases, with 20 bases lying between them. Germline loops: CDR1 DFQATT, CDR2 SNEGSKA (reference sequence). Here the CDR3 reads CSAPGRQGVNEQYF. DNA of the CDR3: TGCAGTGCCCCTGGGAGGCAGGGAGTAAACGAGCAGTACTTC.

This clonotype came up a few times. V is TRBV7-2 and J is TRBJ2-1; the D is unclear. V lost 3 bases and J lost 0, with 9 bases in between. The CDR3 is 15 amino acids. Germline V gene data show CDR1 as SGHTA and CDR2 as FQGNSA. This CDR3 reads CASSFERTSYNEQFF. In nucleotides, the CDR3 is TGTGCCAGCAGCTTCGAACGAACCTCCTACAATGAGCAGTTCTTC.

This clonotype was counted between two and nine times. The CDR3 reads CAWSRQGPGNTIYF. As DNA, the CDR3 is TGTGCCTGGAGCCGACAGGGTCCGGGAAACACCATATATTTT. This sequence joins TRBV30 and TRBJ1-3; the match to TRBD1 covers 7 bases. V lost 3 bases to trimming and J lost 4 bases; unmatched junction nucleotides: 6. CDR1 and CDR2 from the germline V gene are GTSNPN and SVGIG (reference sequence). The CDR3 covers 14 residues.

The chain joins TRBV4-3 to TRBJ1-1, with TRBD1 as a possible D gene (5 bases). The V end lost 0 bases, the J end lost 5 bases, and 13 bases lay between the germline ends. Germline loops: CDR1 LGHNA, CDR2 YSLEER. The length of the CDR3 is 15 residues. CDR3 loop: CASSQDYRGGTEAFF. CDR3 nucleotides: TGCGCCAGCAGCCAAGACTATAGGGGAGGGACTGAAGCTTTCTTT.

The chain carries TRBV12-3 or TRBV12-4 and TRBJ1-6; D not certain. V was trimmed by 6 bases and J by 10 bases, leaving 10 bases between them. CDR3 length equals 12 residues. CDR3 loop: CASRSQVSPLHF. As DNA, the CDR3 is TGTGCCAGCAGAAGCCAGGTGTCACCCCTCCACTTT.

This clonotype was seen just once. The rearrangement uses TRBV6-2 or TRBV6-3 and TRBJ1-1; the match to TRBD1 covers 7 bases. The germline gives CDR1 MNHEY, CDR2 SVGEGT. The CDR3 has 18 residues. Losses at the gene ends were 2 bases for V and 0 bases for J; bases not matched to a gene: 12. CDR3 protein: CASSYRDSLNFMNTEAFF. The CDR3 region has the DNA TGTGCCAGCAGTTACCGGGACAGCCTAAATTTTATGAACACTGAAGCTTTCTTT.

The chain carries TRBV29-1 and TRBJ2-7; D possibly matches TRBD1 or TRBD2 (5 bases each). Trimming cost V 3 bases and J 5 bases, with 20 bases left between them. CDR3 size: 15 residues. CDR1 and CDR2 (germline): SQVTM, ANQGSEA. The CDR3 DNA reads TGCAGCGTTGAGCTGGGCAGGGACGTTCTGCACGAGCAGTACTTC. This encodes CSVELGRDVLHEQYF.

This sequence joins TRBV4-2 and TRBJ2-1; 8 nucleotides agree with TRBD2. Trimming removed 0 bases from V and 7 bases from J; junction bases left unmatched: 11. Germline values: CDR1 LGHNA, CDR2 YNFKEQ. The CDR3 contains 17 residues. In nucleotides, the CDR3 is TGTGCCAGCAGCCAAGATCCCCTCGGGAGGGGTGGGAATGAGCAGTTCTTC. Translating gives CASSQDPLGRGGNEQFF.

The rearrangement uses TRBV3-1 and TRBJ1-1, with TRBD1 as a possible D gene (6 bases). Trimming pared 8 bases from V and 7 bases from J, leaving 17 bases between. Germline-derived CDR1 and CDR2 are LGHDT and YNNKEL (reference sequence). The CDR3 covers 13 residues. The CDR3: CASSRTATDEAFF. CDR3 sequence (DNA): TGTGCCAGCTCTCGGACAGCGACCGATGAAGCTTTCTTT.

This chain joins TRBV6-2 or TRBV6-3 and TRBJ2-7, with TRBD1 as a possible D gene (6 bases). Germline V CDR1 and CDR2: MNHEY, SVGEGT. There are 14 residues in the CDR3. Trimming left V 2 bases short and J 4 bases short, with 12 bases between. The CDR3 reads CASSYEQGRYEQYF. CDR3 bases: TGTGCCAGCAGTTACGAACAGGGCAGATACGAGCAGTACTTC.

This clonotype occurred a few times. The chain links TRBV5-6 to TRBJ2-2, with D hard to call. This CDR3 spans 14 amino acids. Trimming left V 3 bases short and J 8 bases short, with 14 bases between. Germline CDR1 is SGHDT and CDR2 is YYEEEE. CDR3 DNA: TGTGCCAGCAGCTCCTACCCGACTCCTGGGGAGCTGTTTTTT. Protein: CASSSYPTPGELFF.

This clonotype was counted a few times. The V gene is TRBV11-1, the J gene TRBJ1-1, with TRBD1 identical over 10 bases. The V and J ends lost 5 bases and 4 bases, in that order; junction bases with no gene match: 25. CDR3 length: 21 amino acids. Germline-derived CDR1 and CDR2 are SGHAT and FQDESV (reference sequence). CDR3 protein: CASSKRMRQGAGRHLGTEAFF. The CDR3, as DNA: TGTGCCAGCAGCAAAAGAATGAGACAGGGGGCCGGTCGTCATCTTGGCACTGAAGCTTTCTTT.

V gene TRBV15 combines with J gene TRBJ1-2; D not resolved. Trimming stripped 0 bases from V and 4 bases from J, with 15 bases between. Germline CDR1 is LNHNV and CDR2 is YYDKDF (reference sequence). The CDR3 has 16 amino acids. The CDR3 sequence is CATSRDFIDNPYGYTF. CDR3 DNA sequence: TGTGCCACCAGCAGAGACTTTATCGACAACCCCTATGGCTACACCTTC.

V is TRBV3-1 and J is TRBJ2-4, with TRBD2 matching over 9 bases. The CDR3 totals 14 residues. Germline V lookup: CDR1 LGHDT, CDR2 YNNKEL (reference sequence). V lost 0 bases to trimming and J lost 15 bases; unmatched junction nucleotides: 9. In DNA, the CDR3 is TGTGCCAGCAGCCAAGATATCAGCCTAGCGGGGTTGTACTTC. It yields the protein CASSQDISLAGLYF.

As DNA, the CDR3 is TGCGCCAGCAGCTTGGCGGTAGCGGGAGTGGGAGAGACCCAGTACTTC. This encodes CASSLAVAGVGETQYF. The chain carries TRBV5-1 and TRBJ2-5; 9 bases match TRBD2. The CDR3 extends over 16 amino acids. V was pared by 0 bases and J by 4 bases, with 7 bases of the junction left unmatched. Germline V gene data show CDR1 as SGHRS and CDR2 as YFSETQ.